A selection of T cell receptor beta chains follows, all from one sample in a study of technical replicates of blood from a few donors. Method: immunoSEQ multiplex PCR; TCRdb's copy keeps in-frame clones and lacks some. The sample carries some 64,000 clones, nearly 95% recorded once. Sequenced material: PBMCs. The receptors were sampled from a human donor in good health. Some clones in this sample may be carry-over from other donors' samples. Each CDR3 is given with its conserved first and last residue. Fields, in order: J gene, clone size, D gene, V gene, CDR3 DNA, CDR3 protein. A D gene is named only where the DNA matches it firmly. Clone size is given for some rows only: seen once, a few or many times, or a class if the clone is expanded.

TRBJ2-1 NA NA TRBV11-2 TGTGCCAGCAGCGCCCCAGGCGGGGCTAGGGATGAGCAGTTCTTC CASSAPGGARDEQFF
TRBJ2-3 NA NA TRBV6-5 TGTGCCAGCAGAGGGGATCTGGCAGATACGCAGTATTTT CASRGDLADTQYF
TRBJ2-3 NA TRBD2 TRBV10-3 TGTGCGACTATGGGGAGCGGGAGGATGTTAACAGATACGCAGTATTTT CATMGSGRMLTDTQYF
TRBJ2-1 NA TRBD2 TRBV7-2 TGTGCCAGCAGCTTCGCCGGGACTAGCGGATACAATGAGCAGTTCTTC CASSFAGTSGYNEQFF
TRBJ2-1 once NA TRBV5-1 TGCGCCAGCACCCGGGACTTTAGCTCCTACAATGAGCAGTTCTTC CASTRDFSSYNEQFF
TRBJ1-1 NA NA TRBV19 TGTGCCAGTAGTCGCGGGAACACTGAAGCTTTCTTT CASSRGNTEAFF
TRBJ2-3 NA TRBD2 TRBV2 TGTGCCAGCAGGAGGACTAGCGGGAGGGCCGAGGATACGCAGTATTTT CASRRTSGRAEDTQYF
TRBJ2-2 NA TRBD2 TRBV7-2 TGTGCCAGCAGCTTTGCGGGAGGGATCGGGGAGCTGTTTTTT CASSFAGGIGELFF
TRBJ1-2 NA NA TRBV5-1 TGCGCCAGCAGCTTGGCAGGGAATAACTATGGCTACACCTTC CASSLAGNNYGYTF
TRBJ1-1 NA NA TRBV18 TGTGCCAGCTCACCGCAGGGAGGCGGGAACACTGAAGCTTTCTTT CASSPQGGGNTEAFF
TRBJ1-2 NA NA TRBV6-6 TGTGCCAGCAGCCGTGGTGGAGGGGCCGTTACCCATGGCTACACCTTC CASSRGGGAVTHGYTF
TRBJ2-7 NA NA TRBV10-2 TGCGCCAGCACAGGCACCCAGGGGTACGAGCAGTACTTC CASTGTQGYEQYF
TRBJ2-3 NA NA TRBV6-5 TGTGCCAGCAGCCCGTCGACCACAGGGTTGAATACGCAGTATTTT CASSPSTTGLNTQYF
TRBJ2-1 NA TRBD1 TRBV7-8 TGTGCCAGCAGCAACCGGGACAGGGCTGCCAATGAGCAGTTCTTC CASSNRDRAANEQFF
TRBJ1-1 NA TRBD1 TRBV5-4 TGTGCCAGCAGCTTGGCGACAGGGGTGGGTACTGAAGCTTTCTTT CASSLATGVGTEAFF
TRBJ2-7 NA NA TRBV7-2 TGTGCCAGCAGCTTATTTGCCAGGGCTGAAGATTCGGGCTACGAGCAGTACTTC CASSLFARAEDSGYEQYF
TRBJ1-5 NA TRBD1 TRBV6-5 TGTGCCAGCAGTAAGGGGGCAAGTAGCAATCAGCCCCAGCATTTT CASSKGASSNQPQHF
TRBJ1-2 NA TRBD1 TRBV5-5 TGTGCCAGCAGATCTCCAACCGGGACAGGGGGTGGTGGCTACACCTTC CASRSPTGTGGGGYTF
TRBJ1-6 NA NA TRBV7-9 TGTGCCAGCAGCTCAGCGGCAGGGACACCCCTCCACTTT CASSSAAGTPLHF
TRBJ1-5 NA NA TRBV5-8 TGTGCCAGCAGCTCACTCGAGAAGACAGCGAGCAATCAGCCCCAGCATTTT CASSSLEKTASNQPQHF
TRBJ2-5 NA TRBD2 TRBV6-1 TGTGCCAGCAGTGAAGCACTAGCGGGAGAGACCCAGTACTTC CASSEALAGETQYF
TRBJ2-3 NA TRBD2 TRBV7-3 TGTGCCAGCAGCCCACTGGCGGGGGCAGATACGCAGTATTTT CASSPLAGADTQYF
TRBJ2-5 NA TRBD2 TRBV5-6 TGTGCCAGCAGCGGGACTAGCGGGGAGACCCAGTACTTC CASSGTSGETQYF
TRBJ2-5 NA TRBD1 TRBV7-2 TGTGCCAGCAGCTTAGTTTTTCTACAGGGGGCCGAGACCCAGTACTTC CASSLVFLQGAETQYF
TRBJ1-1 NA TRBD1 TRBV6-6 TGTGCCAGCAGTCCGGGACAGGGGGCTTGGAGCACTGAAGCTTTCTTT CASSPGQGAWSTEAFF
TRBJ2-7 NA TRBD2 TRBV7-2 TGTGCCAGCAGTTACGGACTAGCGGGGGGACGATCTTCCTACGAGCAGTACTTC CASSYGLAGGRSSYEQYF
TRBJ2-7 once NA TRBV19 TGTGCCAGAAGGGCCCCCTCGGACAGCGAAACCTACGAGCAGTACTTC CARRAPSDSETYEQYF
TRBJ2-7 NA TRBD2 TRBV7-8 TGTGCCAGCAGCTTAAGGCGGGAGGCCTACGAGCAGTACTTC CASSLRREAYEQYF
TRBJ1-1 NA NA TRBV18 TGTGCCAGCTCAACCGGGACATTCACTGAAGCTTTCTTT CASSTGTFTEAFF
TRBJ2-7 NA TRBD2 TRBV11-2 TGTGCCAGCAGCTTAGCCCGCCTAGCGGTCTACGAGCAGTACTTC CASSLARLAVYEQYF
TRBJ2-7 NA NA TRBV10-2 TGCGCCAGCAGTGAGTCGACTGAAGTTTACGCCGAGCAGTACTTC CASSESTEVYAEQYF
TRBJ1-2 NA TRBD1 TRBV5-1 TGCGCCAGCAGCTTAGAACAGGGGCATGGCTACACCTTC CASSLEQGHGYTF
TRBJ1-4 NA NA TRBV5-1 TGCGCCAGCAGCTTGTGGGACACCACAACTAATGAAAAACTGTTTTTT CASSLWDTTTNEKLFF
TRBJ2-7 once NA TRBV30 TGTGCCTGGAAGGCGTCGGGGTACGAGCAGTACTTC CAWKASGYEQYF
TRBJ2-7 NA TRBD2 TRBV7-6 TGTGCCAGCAGCGCCCTGGGCGGGAGGGGCGAGCAGTACTTC CASSALGGRGEQYF
TRBJ2-3 NA NA TRBV7-9 TGTGCCAGCAGTAGAGGGAGCACAGATACGCAGTATTTT CASSRGSTDTQYF
TRBJ1-1 once TRBD1 TRBV5-1 TGCGCCAGCAGCTGGGGACAGGGGGCGAACACTGAAGCTTTCTTT CASSWGQGANTEAFF
TRBJ1-2 once NA TRBV6-5 TGTGCCAGCAAGAGCTTTAACTATGGCTACACCTTC CASKSFNYGYTF
TRBJ2-1 NA NA TRBV11-2 TGTGCCAGCAGCCCCCGGCGAGGTTATGAGCAGTTCTTC CASSPRRGYEQFF
TRBJ1-2 NA NA TRBV5-1 TGCGCCAGCAGCTTGGGACAGGATTCCGGCTACACCTTC CASSLGQDSGYTF
TRBJ1-4 NA TRBD1 TRBV2 TGTGCCAGCAGTGGGACAGGAAGTCGAGGTGAAAAACTGTTTTTT CASSGTGSRGEKLFF
TRBJ2-2 NA NA TRBV7-9 TGTGCCAGCAGCTTAGCGGAAATAGGGGTGAACACCGGGGAGCTGTTTTTT CASSLAEIGVNTGELFF
TRBJ2-5 NA NA TRBV7-3 TGTGCCAGCAGCTTAGGTGGGGGGGCAAGGGAGACCCAGTACTTC CASSLGGGARETQYF
TRBJ1-4 NA NA TRBV5-1 TGCGCCAGCAGCCACGCAGGGGTGGTGTCTAATGAAAAACTGTTTTTT CASSHAGVVSNEKLFF
TRBJ2-5 NA TRBD2 TRBV9 TGTGCCAGCAGCGTAGCCAGCGGGGGGTTAGAGACCCAGTACTTC CASSVASGGLETQYF
TRBJ2-3 once NA TRBV4-3 TGCGCCAGCAGCCAAGGGCTAGGCTCCCCAGATACGCAGTATTTT CASSQGLGSPDTQYF
TRBJ2-5 NA TRBD2 TRBV5-6 TGTGCCAGCACCTTTCTGGGGGGGAACCAGTACTTC CASTFLGGNQYF
TRBJ1-5 NA NA TRBV6-1 TGTGCCAGCAGTGGGGACTTTGGACCCCAGCATTTT CASSGDFGPQHF
TRBJ1-5 NA NA TRBV19 TGTGCCAGTAGTATAGGGGGCCAACAGCCCCAGCATTTT CASSIGGQQPQHF
TRBJ2-5 NA TRBD2 TRBV7-3 TGTGCCAGCAGCTTATGGGGGGGATCCCAAGAGACCCAGTACTTC CASSLWGGSQETQYF
TRBJ1-2 NA NA TRBV5-1 TGCGCCAGCAGCTTGGGATCACCAAACTCTCTCGGCTACACCTTC CASSLGSPNSLGYTF
TRBJ2-3 NA TRBD2 TRBV23-1 TGCGCCAGCAGTCAGGACGGGACTAGCGGGACCACAGATACGCAGTATTTT CASSQDGTSGTTDTQYF